The rows below give T cell receptor beta chains drawn from one sample of a study of graft-versus-host responses after intestinal transplantation. The repertoire was sequenced with immunoSEQ multiplex PCR; TCRdb's copy has only in-frame clones and lacks some. This table holds some 13,000 clones, about four fifths found once. Specimen: PBMCs, collected after intestinal transplantation. All receptors come from a human patient who received an intestinal transplant, so some T cells may come from the graft donor. Both conserved end residues are part of each CDR3. Each record gives: CDR3 DNA, CDR3 protein, D gene, J gene, CDR3 length, V gene, clone size. The D gene is left open where the match is weak. Clone sizes are given selectively: once, few, many, or a class where the clone is expanded.

TGTGCCAGCAGCCTGGCTGAGGGGGCTGGAAACACCATATATTTT CASSLAEGAGNTIYF - TRBJ1-3 15 TRBV7-6 -
TGCGCCAGCAGCTTTAGGACAGGGGGCGCCGATACGCAGTATTTT CASSFRTGGADTQYF TRBD1 TRBJ2-3 15 TRBV5-1 -
TGTGCCAGCAGTGAGACAGGGCGGACTGGCTACACCTTC CASSETGRTGYTF TRBD1 TRBJ1-2 13 TRBV6-4 -
TGTGCGGGGTATAGTAGGCGGGAGTTTCAAGCAGATACGCAGTATTTT CAGYSRREFQADTQYF TRBD2 TRBJ2-3 16 TRBV2 -
TGTGCCTGGAGTTCGGAAGGGAGAGTAAGCTCCTACGAGCAGTACTTC CAWSSEGRVSSYEQYF - TRBJ2-7 16 TRBV30 -
TGTGCCAGCAGCTCTTACTACAGGGAGGTGTACAACTATGGCTACACCTTC CASSSYYREVYNYGYTF - TRBJ1-2 17 TRBV5-6 -
TGTGCCAGCAGTTACAGGACTAGCGGGGGTTACAATGAGCAGTTCTTC CASSYRTSGGYNEQFF TRBD2 TRBJ2-1 16 TRBV6-5 once
TGTGCCAGCAGTCCCTCTCTCGAGCAGTACTTC CASSPSLEQYF - TRBJ2-7 11 TRBV6-6 -
TGTGCCAGCAGCGGCTGGACCGGGGAGCTGTTTTTT CASSGWTGELFF - TRBJ2-2 12 TRBV5-8 -
TGTGCCAGAGAAGGGGCAGGGAGATGGATTAACTATGGCTACACCTTC CAREGAGRWINYGYTF - TRBJ1-2 16 TRBV19 -
TGTGCCAGCAGTGAAACAGAACCTTACAACCATGGCTACACCTTC CASSETEPYNHGYTF - TRBJ1-2 15 TRBV2 -
TGTGCTAGCAGCTTCAACCGAAATTCACCCCTCCACTTT CASSFNRNSPLHF - TRBJ1-6 13 TRBV7-7 -
TGTGCCAGCAGTGAATTTGAGGGGGCGGCAGATACGCAGTATTTT CASSEFEGAADTQYF TRBD1 TRBJ2-3 15 TRBV2 -
TGTGCCAGCAGCCAGGGGTACGAGCAGTACTTC CASSQGYEQYF - TRBJ2-7 11 TRBV14 -
TGTGCCAGCCCCCGAGAAGAGACCCAGTACTTC CASPREETQYF - TRBJ2-5 11 TRBV6-1 -
TGTGCCAGCAGCCCTGGACAGGCAACGGGTGAAAAACTGTTTTTT CASSPGQATGEKLFF TRBD1 TRBJ1-4 15 TRBV27 few